This is a list of T cell receptor beta chains from one sample in a study of beta chain features in type 1 diabetes. Sequencing used immunoSEQ multiplex PCR; TCRdb keeps in-frame clones, though not all of them. Of a few hundred thousand clones in the sample, about 15% were seen once. The sample taken for sequencing was naive CD4+ T cells from blood. These receptors were obtained from a man aged 18 to 29 with type 1 diabetes. CDR3s include the opening cysteine and the closing phenylalanine or tryptophan. The D gene is left open where the match is weak. The size entry is marked missing in some rows and otherwise reads once, few, many or a size class.

V gene	CDR3 length	clone size	D gene	J gene	CDR3 protein	CDR3 DNA
TRBV6-6	15	.	TRBD2	TRBJ2-7	CASSYSAGGPYEQYF	TGTGCCAGCAGTTACTCAGCGGGAGGGCCTTACGAGCAGTACTTC
TRBV13	17	.	TRBD2	TRBJ2-6	CASSLTSGSSGANVLTF	TGTGCCAGCAGCTTAACTAGCGGGAGCTCTGGGGCCAACGTCCTGACTTTC
TRBV5-1	12	.	.	TRBJ1-1	CASSLTDTEAFF	TGCGCCAGCAGCTTGACTGACACTGAAGCTTTCTTT
TRBV5-4	16	.	TRBD2	TRBJ2-7	CASSLGVSGRAHEQYF	TGTGCCAGCAGCTTGGGGGTCAGCGGGAGGGCCCACGAGCAGTACTTC
TRBV7-9	15	few	.	TRBJ2-3	CASSSGPLSTDTQYF	TGTGCCAGCAGCTCTGGGCCTTTGAGCACAGATACGCAGTATTTT
TRBV30	14	few	TRBD1	TRBJ2-1	CAWTGTGSYNEQFF	TGTGCCTGGACCGGGACAGGCTCCTACAATGAGCAGTTCTTC
TRBV28	15	.	TRBD2	TRBJ2-7	CASSSSGARSYEQYF	TGTGCCAGCAGTTCAAGCGGGGCCCGGAGCTACGAGCAGTACTTC
TRBV11-2	13	.	.	TRBJ2-5	CASSLVWEETQYF	TGTGCCAGCAGCTTAGTCTGGGAGGAGACCCAGTACTTC
TRBV6-5	15	.	.	TRBJ2-2	CASRRGGTNTGELFF	TGTGCCAGCAGGCGGGGAGGCACGAACACCGGGGAGCTGTTTTTT
TRBV29-1	13	few	TRBD1	TRBJ1-2	CSVGGQFNYGYTF	TGCAGCGTTGGGGGACAGTTTAACTATGGCTACACCTTC
TRBV5-4	15	.	.	TRBJ1-2	CASSLDSSNFYGYTF	TGTGCCAGCAGCTTGGACAGCTCAAACTTTTATGGCTACACCTTC
TRBV21-1	14	.	.	TRBJ2-5	CASSKKGGRETQYF	TGTGCCAGCAGCAAGAAAGGGGGTCGGGAGACCCAGTACTTC
TRBV25-1	14	few	TRBD2	TRBJ2-3	CASSQREGPDTQYF	TGTGCCAGCAGTCAGCGGGAGGGCCCAGATACGCAGTATTTT
TRBV7-2	16	.	TRBD2	TRBJ2-2	CASSPGTSANTGELFF	TGTGCCAGCAGCCCAGGGACTAGCGCGAACACCGGGGAGCTGTTTTTT
TRBV2	14	few	TRBD1	TRBJ2-3	CASDPGQGSDTQYF	TGTGCCTCGGACCCGGGACAGGGGTCAGATACGCAGTATTTT
TRBV30	13	few	.	TRBJ2-1	CAWTSGLQDEQFF	TGTGCCTGGACCTCGGGTTTACAGGATGAGCAGTTCTTC
TRBV28	12	few	.	TRBJ2-7	CATQGPSYEQYF	TGTGCCACACAGGGACCCTCTTACGAGCAGTACTTC
TRBV6-5	14	few	TRBD1	TRBJ2-1	CASSRTTGAREQFF	TGTGCCAGCAGTAGGACAACAGGGGCCAGGGAGCAGTTCTTC
TRBV5-1	13	.	TRBD2	TRBJ2-7	CASSLDSGYEQYF	TGCGCCAGCAGCTTGGATAGCGGGTACGAGCAGTACTTC
TRBV7-7	13	few	.	TRBJ2-5	CASSLDREETQYF	TGTGCCAGCAGCTTAGACAGGGAGGAGACCCAGTACTTC
TRBV27	15	.	.	TRBJ1-5	CASSLLGVGNQPQHF	TGTGCCAGCAGTTTACTAGGGGTAGGCAATCAGCCCCAGCATTTT
TRBV25-1	14	.	.	TRBJ2-3	CASSPGWGADTQYF	TGTGCCAGCAGCCCAGGGTGGGGCGCAGATACGCAGTATTTT
TRBV29-1	14	few	TRBD2	TRBJ2-2	CSVARKLAGGELFF	TGCAGCGTTGCGAGAAAGCTAGCGGGCGGGGAGCTGTTTTTT
TRBV28	12	few	.	TRBJ1-5	CASTTNDRPQHF	TGTGCCAGCACGACAAATGACCGGCCCCAGCATTTT
TRBV6-5	15	.	TRBD2	TRBJ2-1	CASSSSGRARNEQFF	TGTGCCAGCAGTTCTAGCGGGAGGGCCCGCAATGAGCAGTTCTTC
TRBV5-1	15	few	TRBD1	TRBJ2-3	CASSRRDRETDTQYF	TGCGCCAGCAGCCGAAGGGACAGGGAGACAGATACGCAGTATTTT
TRBV4-1	17	few	TRBD1	TRBJ1-4	CASSQWDRANSNEKLFF	TGCGCCAGCAGCCAATGGGACAGGGCGAACTCTAATGAAAAACTGTTTTTT
TRBV28	17	.	TRBD1	TRBJ2-2	CASSPLQGAGDTGELFF	TGTGCCAGCAGTCCTTTACAGGGGGCCGGCGACACCGGGGAGCTGTTTTTT